This TCR beta chain comes out of a study of OX40 agonist ivuxolimab in advanced cancers. Across the whole study: Earlier anti-PD-1, anti-PD-L1 or anti-CTLA-4 therapy was permitted; 30% to 45% had received some.

Sequencing was performed with immunoSEQ multiplex PCR; in TCRdb, only in-frame clones are kept and a portion is missing. In the table there are 70,000 to 80,000 clones, 81% of which are singletons. General study findings and limits: A proportion of nonresponders additionally exhibited low normalized T-cell clonal expansion. Average numbers of expanded clones were greater in CD8+ T cells than in CD4+.

The CDR3 has 16 amino acids. The junction had 8 bases not matched to a gene; V was cut back by 2 bases and J by 5 bases. The V gene's germline CDR1 is SGHVS and CDR2 FQNEAQ. Remarks on this clone: Its antigen is not known.

Sequencing was performed on CD4+ or CD8+ T cells sorted from blood, taken in a trial of the OX40 agonist ivuxolimab. This sequence joins TRBV7-8 and TRBJ2-1, with 8 positions matching TRBD2. The TCR was taken from an adult with an advanced solid tumor such as melanoma, head and neck, liver or kidney cancer. The CDR3 DNA sequence: TGTGCCAGCAGCTTATCTCCCAGCGGGAGTCACAATGAGCAGTTCTTC. Encoded protein: CASSLSPSGSHNEQFF.